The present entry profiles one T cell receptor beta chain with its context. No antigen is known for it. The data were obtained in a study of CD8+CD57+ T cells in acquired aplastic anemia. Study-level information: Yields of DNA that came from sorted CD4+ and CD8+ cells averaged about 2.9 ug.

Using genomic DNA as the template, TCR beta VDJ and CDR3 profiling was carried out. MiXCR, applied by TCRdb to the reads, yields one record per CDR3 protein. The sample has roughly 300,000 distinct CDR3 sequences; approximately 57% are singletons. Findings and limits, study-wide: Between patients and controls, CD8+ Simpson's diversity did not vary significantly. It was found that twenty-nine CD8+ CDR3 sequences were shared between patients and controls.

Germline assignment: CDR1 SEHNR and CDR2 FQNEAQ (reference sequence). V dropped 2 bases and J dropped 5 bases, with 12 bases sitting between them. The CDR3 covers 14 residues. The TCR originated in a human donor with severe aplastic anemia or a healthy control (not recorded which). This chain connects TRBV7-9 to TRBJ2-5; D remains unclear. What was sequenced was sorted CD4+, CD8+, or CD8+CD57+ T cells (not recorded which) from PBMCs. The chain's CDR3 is CASSLPWLGETQYF. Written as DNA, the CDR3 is TGTGCCAGCAGCTTACCTTGGCTGGGGGAGACCCAGTACTTC.